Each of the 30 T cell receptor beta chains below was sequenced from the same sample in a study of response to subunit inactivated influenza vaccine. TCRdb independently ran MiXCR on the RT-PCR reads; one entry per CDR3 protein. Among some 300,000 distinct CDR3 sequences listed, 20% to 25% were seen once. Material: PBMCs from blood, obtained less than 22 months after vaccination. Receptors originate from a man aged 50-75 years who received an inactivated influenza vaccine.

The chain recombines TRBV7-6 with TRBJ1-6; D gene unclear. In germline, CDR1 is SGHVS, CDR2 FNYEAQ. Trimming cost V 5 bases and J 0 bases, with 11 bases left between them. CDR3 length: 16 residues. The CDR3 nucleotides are TGTGCCAGCAGCCGGGCGGTCAGCTCCTATAATTCACCCCTCCACTTT. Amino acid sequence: CASSRAVSSYNSPLHF.

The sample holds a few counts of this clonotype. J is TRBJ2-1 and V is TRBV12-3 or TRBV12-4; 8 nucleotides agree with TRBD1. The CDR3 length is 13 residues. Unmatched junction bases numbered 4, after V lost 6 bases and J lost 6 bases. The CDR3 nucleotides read TGTGCCAGCAGATACACAGGGGGCAATGAGCAGTTCTTC. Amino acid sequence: CASRYTGGNEQFF.

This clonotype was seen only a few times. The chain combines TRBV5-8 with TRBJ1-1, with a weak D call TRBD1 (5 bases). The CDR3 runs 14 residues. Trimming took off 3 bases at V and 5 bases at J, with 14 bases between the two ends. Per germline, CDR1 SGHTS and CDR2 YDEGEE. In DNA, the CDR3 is TGTGCCAGCAGCTACAGGAGGGAGGGAACTGAAGCTTTCTTT. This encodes CASSYRREGTEAFF.

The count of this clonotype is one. The CDR3 DNA reads TGTGCCAGCAAAGTAGGGGGCACTTACAATGAGCAGTTCTTC. Translating it yields CASKVGGTYNEQFF. The chain links TRBV27 to TRBJ2-1; 7 bases map to TRBD1. V was clipped by 7 bases and J by 4 bases; unmatched bases: 7. Germline CDR1 MNHEY, CDR2 SMNVEV (reference sequence). The CDR3 loop spans 14 amino acids.

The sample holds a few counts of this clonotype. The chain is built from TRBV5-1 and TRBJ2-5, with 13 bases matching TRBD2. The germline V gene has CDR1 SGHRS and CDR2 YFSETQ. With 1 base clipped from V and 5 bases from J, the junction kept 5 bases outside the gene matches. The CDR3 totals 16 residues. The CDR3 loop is CASSLRTSGSWETQYF. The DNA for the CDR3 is TGCGCCAGCAGCTTGCGGACTAGCGGGAGTTGGGAGACCCAGTACTTC.

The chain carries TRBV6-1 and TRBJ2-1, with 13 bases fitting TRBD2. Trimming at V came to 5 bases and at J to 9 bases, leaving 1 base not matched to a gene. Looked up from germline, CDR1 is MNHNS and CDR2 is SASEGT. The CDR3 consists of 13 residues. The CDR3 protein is CASSRLAGGEQFF. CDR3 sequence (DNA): TGTGCCAGCAGTCGACTAGCGGGGGGTGAGCAGTTCTTC.

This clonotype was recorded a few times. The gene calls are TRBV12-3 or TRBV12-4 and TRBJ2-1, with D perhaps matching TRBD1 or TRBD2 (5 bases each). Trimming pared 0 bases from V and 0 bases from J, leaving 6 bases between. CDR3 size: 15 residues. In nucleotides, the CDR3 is TGTGCCAGCAGTTTAGCGGGGACCTCCTACAATGAGCAGTTCTTC. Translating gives CASSLAGTSYNEQFF.

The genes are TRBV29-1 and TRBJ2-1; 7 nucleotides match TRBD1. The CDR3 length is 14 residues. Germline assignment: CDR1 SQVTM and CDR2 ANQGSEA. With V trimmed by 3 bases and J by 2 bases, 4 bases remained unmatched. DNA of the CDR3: TGCAGCGTTGATCGGGACAGAGCCTACAATGAGCAGTTCTTC. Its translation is CSVDRDRAYNEQFF.

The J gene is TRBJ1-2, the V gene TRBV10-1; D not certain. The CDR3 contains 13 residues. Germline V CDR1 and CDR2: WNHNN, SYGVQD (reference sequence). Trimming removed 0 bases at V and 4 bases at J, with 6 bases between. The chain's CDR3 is CASSESGSYGYTF. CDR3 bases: TGCGCCAGCAGTGAGTCTGGGAGCTATGGCTACACCTTC.

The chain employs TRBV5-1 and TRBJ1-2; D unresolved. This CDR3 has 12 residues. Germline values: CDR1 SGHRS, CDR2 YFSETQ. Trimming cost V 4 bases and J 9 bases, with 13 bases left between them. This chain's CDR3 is CASSPGEESYTF. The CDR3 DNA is TGCGCCAGCAGCCCGGGAGAGGAAAGCTACACCTTC.

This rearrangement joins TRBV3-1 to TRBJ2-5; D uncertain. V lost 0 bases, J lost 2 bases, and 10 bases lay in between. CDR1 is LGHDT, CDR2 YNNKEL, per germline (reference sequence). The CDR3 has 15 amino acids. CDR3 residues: CASSQDFTIQETQYF. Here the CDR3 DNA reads TGTGCCAGCAGCCAAGATTTCACGATACAAGAGACCCAGTACTTC.

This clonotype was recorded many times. The CDR3 DNA follows: TGCGCCAGCAGCTTGGAGGGACAGCCGAATCAGCCCCAGCATTTT. Its translation is CASSLEGQPNQPQHF. The chain is built from TRBV5-1 and TRBJ1-5, with TRBD1 matching over 7 bases. V dropped 0 bases and J dropped 4; count of bases not matched to a gene: 4. The CDR3 extends over 15 amino acids. Per germline, CDR1 SGHRS and CDR2 YFSETQ.

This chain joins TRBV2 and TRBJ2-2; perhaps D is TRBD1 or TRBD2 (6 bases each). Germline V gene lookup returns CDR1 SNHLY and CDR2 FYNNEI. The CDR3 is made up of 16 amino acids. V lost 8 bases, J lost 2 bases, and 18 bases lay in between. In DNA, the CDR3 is TGTGCCAGCTTACCCCAACGGGGGCTAAACACCGGGGAGCTGTTTTTT. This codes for CASLPQRGLNTGELFF.

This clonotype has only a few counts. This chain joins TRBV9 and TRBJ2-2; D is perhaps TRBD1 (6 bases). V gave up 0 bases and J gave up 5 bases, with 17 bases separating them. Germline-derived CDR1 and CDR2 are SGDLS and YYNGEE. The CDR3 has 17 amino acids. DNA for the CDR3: TGTGCCAGCAGCGTAGCAAAGGGACACCGTGCAACCGGGGAGCTGTTTTTT. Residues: CASSVAKGHRATGELFF.

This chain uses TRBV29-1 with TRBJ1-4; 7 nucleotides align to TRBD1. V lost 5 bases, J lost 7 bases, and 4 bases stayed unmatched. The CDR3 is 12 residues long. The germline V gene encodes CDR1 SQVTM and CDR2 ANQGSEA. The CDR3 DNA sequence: TGCAGCGTTCTCCGGGACAGTGAAAAACTGTTTTTT. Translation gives CSVLRDSEKLFF.

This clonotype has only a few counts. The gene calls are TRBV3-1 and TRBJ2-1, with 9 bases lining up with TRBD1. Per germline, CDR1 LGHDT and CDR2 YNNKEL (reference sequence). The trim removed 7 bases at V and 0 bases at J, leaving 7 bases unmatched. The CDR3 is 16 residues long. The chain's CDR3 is CASTTGQGVSYNEQFF. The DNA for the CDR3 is TGTGCCAGCACCACGGGACAGGGCGTCTCCTACAATGAGCAGTTCTTC.

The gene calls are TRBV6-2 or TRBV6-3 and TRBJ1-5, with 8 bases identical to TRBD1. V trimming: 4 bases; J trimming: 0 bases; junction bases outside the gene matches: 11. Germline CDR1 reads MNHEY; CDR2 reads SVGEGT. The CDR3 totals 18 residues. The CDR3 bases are TGTGCCAGCAGTTCGGACAGGGAGCCTCGCTATAGCAATCAGCCCCAGCATTTT. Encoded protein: CASSSDREPRYSNQPQHF.

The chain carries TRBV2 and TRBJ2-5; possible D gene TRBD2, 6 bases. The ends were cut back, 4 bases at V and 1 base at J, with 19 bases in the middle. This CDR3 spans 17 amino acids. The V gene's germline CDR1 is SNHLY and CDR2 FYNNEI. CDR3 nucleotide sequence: TGTGCCAGCAGTGCGTCACTAGCTACTAACTTCCAAGAGACCCAGTACTTC. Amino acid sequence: CASSASLATNFQETQYF. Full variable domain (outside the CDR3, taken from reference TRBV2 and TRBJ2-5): EPEVTQTPSHQVTQMGQEVILRCVPISNHLYFYWYRQILGQKVEFLVSFYNNEISEKSEIFDDQFSVERPDGSNFTLKIRSTKLEDSAMYFCASSASLATNFQETQYFGPGTRLLVL.

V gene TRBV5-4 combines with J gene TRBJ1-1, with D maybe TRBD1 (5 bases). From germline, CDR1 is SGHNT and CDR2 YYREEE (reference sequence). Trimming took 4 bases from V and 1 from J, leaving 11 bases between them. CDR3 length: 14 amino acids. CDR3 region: CASSLNTGNTEAFF. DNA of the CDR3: TGTGCCAGCAGCCTCAACACAGGGAACACTGAAGCTTTCTTT. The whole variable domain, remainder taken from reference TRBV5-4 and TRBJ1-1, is ETGVTQSPTHLIKTRGQQVTLRCSSQSGHNTVSWYQQALGQGPQFIFQYYREEENGRGNFPPRFSGLQFPNYSSELNVNALELDDSALYLCASSLNTGNTEAFFGQGTRLTVV.

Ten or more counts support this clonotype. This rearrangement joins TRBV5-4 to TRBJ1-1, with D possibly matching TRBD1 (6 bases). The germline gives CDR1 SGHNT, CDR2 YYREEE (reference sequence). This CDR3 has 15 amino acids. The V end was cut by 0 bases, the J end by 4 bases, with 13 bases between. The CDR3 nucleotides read TGTGCCAGCAGCTTGGCCCACAGGGAGAGCACTGAAGCTTTCTTT. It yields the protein CASSLAHRESTEAFF. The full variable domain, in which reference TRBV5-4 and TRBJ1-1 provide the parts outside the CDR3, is ETGVTQSPTHLIKTRGQQVTLRCSSQSGHNTVSWYQQALGQGPQFIFQYYREEENGRGNFPPRFSGLQFPNYSSELNVNALELDDSALYLCASSLAHRESTEAFFGQGTRLTVV.

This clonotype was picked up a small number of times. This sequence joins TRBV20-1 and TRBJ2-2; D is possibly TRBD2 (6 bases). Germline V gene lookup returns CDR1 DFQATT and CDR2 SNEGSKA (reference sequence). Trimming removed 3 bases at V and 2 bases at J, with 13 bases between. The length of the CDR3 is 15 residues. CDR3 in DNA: TGCAGTGCTAGTCGCGGAGGGCTTAACACCGGGGAGCTGTTTTTT. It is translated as CSASRGGLNTGELFF.

CDR3 sequence: CASSMRWDPLNTEAFF. CDR3 nucleotides: TGTGCCAGTAGTATGCGGTGGGACCCTCTGAACACTGAAGCTTTCTTT. The gene calls are TRBV19 and TRBJ1-1; possible D gene TRBD1, 5 bases. V was trimmed by 3 bases and J by 0 bases, leaving 14 bases between them. Germline V gives CDR1 LNHDA, CDR2 SQIVND (reference sequence). The CDR3 extends over 16 amino acids.

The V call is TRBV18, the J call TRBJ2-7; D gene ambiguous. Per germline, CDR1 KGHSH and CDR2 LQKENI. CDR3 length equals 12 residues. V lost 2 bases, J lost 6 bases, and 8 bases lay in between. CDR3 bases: TGTGCCAGCTCACCAGTACTCTCCGAGCAGTACTTC. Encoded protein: CASSPVLSEQYF.

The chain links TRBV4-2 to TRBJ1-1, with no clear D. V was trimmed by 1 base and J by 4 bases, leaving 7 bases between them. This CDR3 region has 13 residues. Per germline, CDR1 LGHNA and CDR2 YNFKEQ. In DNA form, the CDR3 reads TGTGCCAGCAGCCAAGCGGGAATCACTGAAGCTTTCTTT. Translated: CASSQAGITEAFF.

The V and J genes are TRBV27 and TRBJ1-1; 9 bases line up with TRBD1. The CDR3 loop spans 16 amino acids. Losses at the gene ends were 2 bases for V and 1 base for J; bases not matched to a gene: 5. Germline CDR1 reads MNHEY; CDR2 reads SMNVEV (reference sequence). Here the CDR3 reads CASSLEDRGKNTEAFF. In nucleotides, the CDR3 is TGTGCCAGCAGTTTAGAGGACAGGGGAAAGAACACTGAAGCTTTCTTT.

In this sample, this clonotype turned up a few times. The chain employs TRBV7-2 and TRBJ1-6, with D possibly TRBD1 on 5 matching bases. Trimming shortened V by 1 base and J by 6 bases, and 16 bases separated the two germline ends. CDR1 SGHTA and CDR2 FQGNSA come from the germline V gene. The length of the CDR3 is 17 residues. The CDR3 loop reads CASSLVGTGQGNSPLHF. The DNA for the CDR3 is TGTGCCAGCAGCTTAGTCGGGACGGGCCAGGGTAATTCACCCCTCCACTTT.

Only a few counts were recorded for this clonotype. In DNA form, the CDR3 reads TGTGCCAGCAGTTTAGCTTGGAGCGGGAGATCCCTCGAGCAGTACTTC. Amino acid sequence: CASSLAWSGRSLEQYF. V and J are TRBV12-3 or TRBV12-4 and TRBJ2-7; 8 bases align to TRBD2. The V gene end was trimmed by 0 bases and the J gene end by 6 bases; junction bases not matched to a gene: 10. The CDR3 length is 16 residues.

Here the CDR3 DNA reads TGTGCCAGCAGCGTCGAGGACAGAAGTTCTGGCGAGCAGTACTTC. It translates to CASSVEDRSSGEQYF. J is TRBJ2-7 and V is TRBV9, with a weak D call TRBD1 (6 bases). The CDR3 is 15 residues long. Germline V gene lookup returns CDR1 SGDLS and CDR2 YYNGEE. Trimming stripped 2 bases from V and 6 bases from J, with 18 bases between. The full variable domain, in which reference TRBV9 and TRBJ2-7 provide the parts outside the CDR3, is DSGVTQTPKHLITATGQRVTLRCSPRSGDLSVYWYQQSLDQGLQFLIQYYNGEERAKGNILERFSAQQFPDLHSELNLSSLELGDSALYFCASSVEDRSSGEQYFGPGTRLTVT.

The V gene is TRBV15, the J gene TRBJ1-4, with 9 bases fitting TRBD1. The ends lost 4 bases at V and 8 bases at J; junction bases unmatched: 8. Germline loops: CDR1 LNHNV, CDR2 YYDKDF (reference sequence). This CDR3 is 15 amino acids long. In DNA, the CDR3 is TGTGCCACCAGCACCCAGGGGACAGGGAACGAAAAACTGTTTTTT. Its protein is CATSTQGTGNEKLFF.

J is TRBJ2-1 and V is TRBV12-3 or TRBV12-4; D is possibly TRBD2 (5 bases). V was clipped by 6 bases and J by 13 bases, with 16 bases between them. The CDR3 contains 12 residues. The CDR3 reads CASRSSERQQFF. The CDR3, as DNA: TGTGCCAGCAGATCCTCTGAGCGGCAACAGTTCTTC.